Each of the 14 T cell receptor beta chains below was sequenced from the same sample in a study of blood T cell repertoires in COVID-19. The repertoire was sequenced with immunoSEQ multiplex PCR; TCRdb's copy has only in-frame clones and lacks some. The data hold about 130,000 clones, with around 89% observed a single time. Sequences were obtained from peripheral blood. Source of these receptors: a man in his sixties with COVID-19, enrolled during active disease.

This rearrangement joins TRBV30 to TRBJ1-4, with a tentative D call TRBD1 (6 bases). Germline values: CDR1 GTSNPN, CDR2 SVGIG (reference sequence). V gave up 0 bases and J gave up 8 bases, with 13 bases separating them. CDR3 length: 14 residues. The CDR3 region is CAWSVRGAWEKLFF. Written as DNA, the CDR3 is TGTGCCTGGAGTGTACGGGGGGCTTGGGAAAAACTGTTTTTT.

The V gene is TRBV28, the J gene TRBJ1-5, with 9 bases matching TRBD1. V dropped 5 bases and J dropped 2; count of bases not matched to a gene: 13. The CDR3 spans 18 residues. Looked up from germline, CDR1 is MDHEN and CDR2 is SYDVKM. CDR3 sequence: CASSRSTGGGSGNQPQHF. As DNA, the CDR3 is TGTGCCAGCAGTCGCTCGACAGGGGGAGGCAGTGGCAATCAGCCCCAGCATTTT.

The chain recombines TRBV7-6 with TRBJ1-6; TRBD1 agrees at 7 bases. V lost 7 bases, J lost 5 bases, and 11 bases stayed unmatched. CDR3 length equals 16 residues. The germline CDR1 and CDR2 sequences are SGHVS and FNYEAQ. This chain's CDR3 is CASTRDRTKNNSPLHF. In DNA form, the CDR3 reads TGTGCCAGCACTAGGGACAGAACAAAAAATAATTCACCCCTCCACTTT.

CDR3 in DNA: TGCGCCAGCAGCTTGAGGCACTCTGGGGGGTCGAACACCGGGGAGCTGTTTTTT. It is translated as CASSLRHSGGSNTGELFF. This chain uses TRBV5-1 with TRBJ2-2; perhaps TRBD2 as D (6 bases). CDR3 size: 18 residues. V was trimmed by 1 base and J by 0 bases, leaving 16 bases between them. CDR1 and CDR2 (germline): SGHRS, YFSETQ.

The DNA for the CDR3 is TGCGCCAGCAGCTCGGACAGGGATTATGGCTACACCTTC. Protein product: CASSSDRDYGYTF. The chain employs TRBV5-1 and TRBJ1-2; 8 bases map to TRBD1. Germline CDR1 is SGHRS and CDR2 is YFSETQ. Trimming cost V 3 bases and J 5 bases; bases outside gene matches: 3. The CDR3 totals 13 residues.

The V gene is TRBV4-1, the J gene TRBJ1-2, with D unclear. V lost 2 bases to trimming and J lost 2 bases, with 12 bases between them. Germline CDR1 MGHRA, CDR2 YSYEKL. The CDR3 contains 15 residues. CDR3 sequence: CASSQQVSANYGYTF. The CDR3 DNA is TGCGCCAGCAGCCAACAGGTATCCGCCAACTATGGCTACACCTTC.

The rearrangement joins TRBV28 to TRBJ2-5, with 9 nucleotides matching TRBD1. Looked up from germline, CDR1 is MDHEN and CDR2 is SYDVKM. The CDR3 extends over 13 amino acids. V was clipped by 4 bases and J by 7 bases; unmatched bases: 4. The CDR3 protein is CASSSDRGRTQYF. As DNA, the CDR3 is TGTGCCAGCAGTTCAGACAGGGGGAGGACCCAGTACTTC. Complete variable domain (other parts from reference TRBV28 and TRBJ2-5): DVKVTQSSRYLVKRTGEKVFLECVQDMDHENMFWYRQDPGLGLRLIYFSYDVKMKEKGDIPEGYSVSREKKERFSLILESASTNQTSMYLCASSSDRGRTQYFGPGTRLLVL.

The gene calls are TRBV6-5 and TRBJ1-1; 8 bases line up with TRBD1. Germline V gene data show CDR1 as MNHEY and CDR2 as SVGAGI. After removal of 6 bases from V and 3 bases from J, the junction contained 3 bases not matched to a gene. This CDR3 region has 13 residues. The CDR3 sequence is CASSPDRDTEAFF. In nucleotides, the CDR3 is TGTGCCAGCAGCCCGGACAGGGACACTGAAGCTTTCTTT.

The rearrangement joins TRBV5-1 to TRBJ2-7; 7 bases line up with TRBD1. Germline trimming cut 4 bases from V and 0 bases from J; bases unmatched to any gene: 4. The CDR3 is made up of 14 amino acids. Germline lookup yields CDR1 SGHRS and CDR2 YFSETQ. The DNA for the CDR3 is TGCGCCAGCAGCCCCTGGGACAGCTCCTACGAGCAGTACTTC. Its translation is CASSPWDSSYEQYF.

V and J are TRBV6-4 and TRBJ1-4; 7 bases fit TRBD1. Germline V gene lookup returns CDR1 MRHNA and CDR2 SNTAGT. V lost 3 bases and J lost 5; bases outside the gene matches: 3. The length of the CDR3 is 14 residues. CDR3: CASSEARGNEKLFF. The DNA for the CDR3 is TGTGCCAGCAGTGAGGCCAGGGGGAATGAAAAACTGTTTTTT.

Comment on this clone: Additional DNA sequences in this sample encode the identical CDR3. V is TRBV18 and J is TRBJ2-5; TRBD1 aligns across 7 bases. The V gene's germline CDR1 is KGHSH and CDR2 LQKENI. V was pared by 3 bases and J by 5 bases, with 6 bases of the junction left unmatched. The CDR3 sequence is 14 residues long. This CDR3 reads CASSPPGQWETQYF. The CDR3 nucleotides are TGTGCCAGCTCACCCCCGGGACAGTGGGAGACCCAGTACTTC.

This chain links TRBV30 with TRBJ2-5; TRBD2 matches 11 bases. The germline V gene encodes CDR1 GTSNPN and CDR2 SVGIG (reference sequence). The CDR3 runs 14 residues. The ends lost 3 bases at V and 4 bases at J; junction bases unmatched: 4. The CDR3 bases are TGTGCCTGGAGGCTAGCGGGGGGTTTAGAGACCCAGTACTTC. This encodes CAWRLAGGLETQYF.

The rearrangement joins TRBV4-1 to TRBJ1-6; D gene ambiguous. The CDR3 is 15 residues long. Germline V gene data show CDR1 as MGHRA and CDR2 as YSYEKL. V was cut by 2 bases and J by 4 bases, with 9 bases left in between. The CDR3 DNA sequence: TGCGCCAGCAGCCAATTATCGGTTTATAATTCACCCCTCCACTTT. This codes for CASSQLSVYNSPLHF.

This sequence joins TRBV18 and TRBJ2-7, with 9 bases that match TRBD1. V dropped 3 bases and J dropped 4; count of bases not matched to a gene: 7. CDR1 KGHSH and CDR2 LQKENI come from the germline V gene. CDR3 size: 15 residues. CDR3 DNA: TGTGCCAGCTCACCTTTACAGGGGGCTGGATACGAGCAGTACTTC. Translated: CASSPLQGAGYEQYF.